The entry below gives a single T cell receptor beta chain sequence along with its context. It lacks a known antigen. No base quality values were provided; no much bigger clone lies one nucleotide off. This specimen belongs to a study of cytomegalovirus exposure and HLA in healthy donors (dated by TCRdb to about 2017). About the investigation overall: An earlier analysis of under 600 of the donors reported 276 Gb of sequence data and around 110 million unique TCR beta sequences from 150 million to 200 million T cells. Donor age, sex, ethnicity and CMV serostatus were collected together with the repertoire data. A later genetic analysis used genome-wide SNP genotypes for about 65% of the roughly 700 donors, treating that subset as a discovery cohort. To study patterns of TCR occurrence, a later analysis re-analyzed previously published TCR beta repertoires from around 660 donors and added high-resolution HLA genotyping. In the later analysis, no new phenotypic data were used to find candidate immune exposures; instead, reliance was placed on TCR beta sequences and their occurrence across donors. Roughly five DR-DQ haplotypes were treated as single units for association and clustering because of strong linkage in the cohort. Roughly 290 gigabases of sequencing data and around 80 million unique TCR sequences made up an early release that covered fewer than 650 HLA-typed donors. In addition to the first cohort of several hundred subjects, a separate validation cohort of approximately 120 different subjects was used. The study profiled the T cell repertoires of hundreds of subjects by immunosequencing and related them to cytomegalovirus serostatus. Of the 300 to 500 genotyped donors, 75% to 85% were placed in the genetic ancestry cluster associated with self-reported Caucasian donors. All discovery cohort repertoires had been generated on a single sequencing platform. Typing coverage differed by locus: A, B, C, DRB1 and DQB1 were typed in about 629-640 donors, DQA1 in roughly 510, DPA1 in approximately 600, and DPB1 in just under 480. High-throughput TCR immunosequencing, statistical association of individual TCRs with disease status, and machine learning were combined to predict cytomegalovirus infection status. Among about 400 genotyped donors of the cohort, an average of approximately 240,000 unique TCR beta nucleotide sequences was sequenced per donor, of which about 19% were non-productive. To decide whether each TCR beta V gene segment behaved as functional or pseudogenic, an earlier analysis of approximately 620 of the donors relied on high-throughput TCR beta sequencing. Both class I and class II loci were covered by HLA typing, at four-digit resolution. The study aimed to test whether cataloging public T cell receptors could reveal signatures of past pathogen exposure.

Library preparation used the immunoSEQ multiplex PCR assay. For the multiplex PCR, a mixture combining 60 forward primers for TCR Vbeta segments and 13 reverse primers for TCR Jbeta segments was used. A multiplex PCR assay on genomic DNA amplified the CDR3 region of rearranged TCR beta genes. The Illumina HiSeq System was used to sequence the amplified TCR beta libraries as 87-base-pair reads. Regarding the original processing steps: A later analysis tallied 80 million to 95 million unique TCR beta chains across the 666 repertoires, and about 10 million of those chains were shared by two or more donors. To remove PCR and sequencing errors, raw reads were error-corrected and collapsed into unique sequences using a nearest-neighbor algorithm that merged closely related sequences. CDR3 sequences were aligned to IMGT reference sequences to assign V, D and J gene segments. For a sequence to be retained, at least a six-nucleotide match to both a V gene segment and a J gene segment was required. A rearrangement was called productive if the CDR3 had no stop codons and remained in frame with V and J, and every other rearrangement was called non-productive. Following IMGT convention, CDR3 was defined as the stretch from the second conserved V-encoded cysteine up to the conserved J-encoded phenylalanine. The earlier analysis of 500 to 650 of the donors excluded any sequence lacking an unambiguous match to a single V gene segment. In an earlier analysis of several hundred of the donors, a V segment was called functional when productive rearrangements were above 56.7%, and segregating when the standard deviation between donors exceeded 5%. A statistical classification framework was developed to diagnose cytomegalovirus status using the catalog of TCR beta chain sequences. V and J gene assignment, in a later analysis, came from comparing TCR nucleotide sequences with IMGT/GENE-DB human TR gene sequences. A later analysis assigned CDR3 sequences and most-parsimonious VDJ recombination scenarios with the TCRdist pipeline. A later analysis defined each TCR beta chain by its CDR3 amino acid sequence plus V-gene family, and excluded reads lacking a unique V-gene family. As a way to deal with suspected cross-contamination and a sequencing artifact, a later analysis dropped approximately 590 nucleotide sequences that were highly shared and had low generation probability. For each public chain, a later analysis derived a clonal expansion index from normalized ranks of inferred template counts within each repertoire. A later analysis computed generation probabilities with a VDJ recombination model fitted to out-of-frame rearrangements, and checked the results against IGoR. In a later analysis, TCR-TCR, TCR-HLA and TCR-CMV co-occurrence was scored with hypergeometric tests, and a repertoire-size bias correction was applied to TCR pairs. False discovery rates were estimated in a later analysis by permuting HLA or CMV assignments 20 times. In a later analysis, co-occurring TCRs were grouped using DBSCAN, and TCRdist sequence similarity was added for clustering within HLA-allele-positive subsets. Repertoires with fewer than 30,000 or more than 120,000 public chains, plus five repertoires with anomalous nucleotide sharing, were excluded from co-occurrence clustering. TCRdb took this table from immuneACCESS and kept in-frame rearrangements with V and J called. Such tables lack part of the clones; where checked against another copy, unresolved V genes explain under half of the gap, and the rest is unexplained. That table gives V, J and clone size, and the DNA gave D and trimming. Present in this sample are about 120,000 clones, approximately 80% of which were seen just once. The ten largest clones capture around 4% of the sample.

CDR1 and CDR2, looked up from the germline V gene (reference sequence), are GTSNPN and SVGIG. There are 12 amino acids in the CDR3, from cysteine to phenylalanine inclusive. Of all the DNA, just the CDR3 is kept, 36 bases in frame from base 1. The junction shows trimming of 5 bases on V and 2 bases on J, plus 10 bases between the germline ends. On the study overall, not on this receptor specifically: Correlated functional status among segregating V segments might reflect linkage disequilibrium, but an unknown experimental factor could not be ruled out. According to the authors, the approach could potentially be generalized to other disease states and immunological phenotypes. Because some donors lacked HLA typing at each locus, the association tests relied only on the typed subset. A later analysis found that most CMV-associated TCR beta chains appeared HLA-restricted, with HLA associations seemingly driven largely by CMV exposure. A later analysis associated about 17,000 TCR beta sequences with specific HLA alleles at a false discovery rate of 0.05. In a later genetic analysis, fewer N-insertions in productive TCRs were reported among donors in an Asian-associated ancestry cluster than the roughly 710-donor mean. A further reported finding was that TCR beta sequences accurately predicted the HLA-A and HLA-B alleles for most subjects in the first cohort. A cluster of highly shared sequence variants was judged likely to be a technical artifact of the sequencing pipeline. An association between a missense DCLRE1C variant and V-gene and J-gene trimming of TCR beta chains was found in a later genetic analysis and replicated in an independent cohort. The 87-base-pair reads could not distinguish some IMGT-functional V segments, including TRBV6-2 and TRBV6-3, so those segments were excluded. Most TCR sequences were observed very rarely across donors, whereas some public TCRs were present in many individuals. In this cohort, only TCR beta chains were sequenced, and detectable features were limited by the absence of alpha or paired-chain data. Strong co-occurrence of HLA alleles, especially DR and DQ, made assigning TCR associations to individual alleles difficult. In a later analysis, HLA-associated TCR beta chains were found to be more clonally expanded and to have lower generation probabilities than equally common non-associated chains. The classifier was reported to diagnose cytomegalovirus status with high specificity and sensitivity in both the original and validation cohorts. A few of the identified cytomegalovirus-associated TCR beta chains were confirmed in vitro to be specific for cytomegalovirus antigens. Several of the top co-occurrence clusters appeared to be linked to parvovirus B19, influenza, CMV and Epstein-Barr virus, according to a later analysis. Because counts were too low, roughly 16 rarely observed V segments, including chromosome 9 orphons, were excluded from the earlier analysis of a few hundred of the donors. CMV serostatus was the only immune exposure information available for the cohort. In a later analysis, TCR association rates were found to vary across HLA loci, with the most associated TCRs seen for DRB1 alleles and the fewest for HLA-C alleles. A total of roughly 160 TCR beta chains were listed by the study as associated with cytomegalovirus. Broadly in line with IMGT annotations, most TCR beta V segments showed up in productive rearrangements about 87% or about 30% of the time in an earlier analysis of some 590 of the donors. Sequencing depth was assumed to be roughly uniform across donors in the presence/absence analyses, though that assumption may not hold.

The cohort was made up of hundreds of healthy bone marrow donors. At the time of sampling, all cohort members were nominally healthy, though unrecorded immune exposures were likely present. The donor was CMV seronegative and belonged to the group of under 400 seronegative cohort members. Each donor provided a peripheral blood sample, and peripheral blood mononuclear cells were used for TCR beta sequencing. The Qiagen DNeasy Blood Extraction Kit was used to extract genomic DNA from the blood cell samples. The receptor's source is a woman in her twenties or thirties in good health and CMV-seronegative. This chain is built from TRBV30 and TRBJ2-7, with TRBD1 as a weak D call on 5 bases. Material for sequencing was PBMCs. The CDR3 here reads CAWCRETYEQYF. DNA sequence: TGTGCCTGGTGCAGGGAAACCTACGAGCAGTACTTC.